Listed below are T cell receptor beta chains from one sample, sequenced in a study of molecular identifiers for immune sequencing clone quantification. TCRdb analysed the PCR reads with MiXCR anew, one entry per CDR3 protein. The sample has some 66,000 distinct CDR3 sequences, around a fifth seen once. The sequenced sample consisted of naive CD8+ T cells from blood, with Jurkat cell RNA spiked in. These receptors were taken from a human donor in good health. Some libraries in this study had Jurkat cell RNA spiked in. Both conserved end residues are part of each CDR3. The D gene is left open where the match is weak. The size of a clone is reported for some rows only, either as once, few or many, or as a class for expanded clones.

TRBV7-8	TRBJ2-6	TRBD1	.	CASSPGTEGPGANILTF	TGTGCCAGCAGCCCCGGGACAGAAGGGCCTGGGGCCAACATCCTGACTTTC
TRBV27	TRBJ1-5	TRBD1	many	CASSGQGLLSNQPQHF	TGTGCCAGCTCGGGACAGGGCCTGCTTAGCAATCAGCCCCAGCATTTT
TRBV27	TRBJ2-2	.	many	CASSLIGGRRELFF	TGTGCCAGCAGTTTAATAGGCGGTCGGCGGGAGCTGTTTTTT
TRBV6-5	TRBJ2-1	.	many	CASSPDWDSYNEQFF	TGTGCCAGCAGCCCGGACTGGGACTCCTACAATGAGCAGTTCTTC
TRBV20-1	TRBJ2-3	TRBD2	many	CSAALIAGFTDTQYF	TGCAGTGCTGCCCTTATAGCGGGTTTCACAGATACGCAGTATTTT
TRBV7-3	TRBJ2-3	TRBD2	many	CASSLGAGESDTQYF	TGTGCCAGCAGCTTAGGCGCGGGAGAATCAGATACGCAGTATTTT
TRBV15	TRBJ2-3	.	.	CATSGTPTDTQYF	TGTGCCACCAGCGGGACGCCCACAGATACGCAGTATTTT
TRBV29-1	TRBJ2-1	.	many	CSVEGPAEVYNEQFF	TGCAGCGTTGAAGGCCCAGCGGAAGTATACAATGAGCAGTTCTTC
TRBV27	TRBJ1-1	.	.	CASSLGGGGGALAEAFF	TGTGCCAGCAGTTTGGGGGGGGGGGGGGGGGCCTTGGCTGAAGCTTTCTTT
TRBV6-1	TRBJ2-1	TRBD2	many	CASSETPGLAVGNEQFF	TGTGCCAGCAGTGAAACGCCGGGACTAGCGGTAGGGAATGAGCAGTTCTTC
TRBV2	TRBJ2-7	TRBD1	many	CASSEAPGTAYEQYF	TGTGCCAGCAGTGAAGCGCCCGGGACAGCCTACGAGCAGTACTTC
TRBV6-2/TRBV6-3	TRBJ2-5	.	many	CASSATRTVYQETQYF	TGTGCCAGCAGTGCCACCCGGACAGTATACCAAGAGACCCAGTACTTC
TRBV7-9	TRBJ1-2	.	many	CASSQVSTNYGYTF	TGTGCCAGCAGTCAAGTCTCGACTAACTATGGCTACACCTTC
TRBV2	TRBJ1-2	TRBD1	.	CASSEYPGGVTSYGYTF	TGTGCCAGCAGTGAATATCCAGGGGGTGTCACCTCCTATGGCTACACCTTC
TRBV5-6	TRBJ2-7	TRBD2	many	CASSLPQGLAHPYEQYF	TGTGCCAGCAGCTTGCCCCAGGGACTAGCTCATCCCTACGAGCAGTACTTC
TRBV14	TRBJ2-4	.	many	CASSQDGQAIAKNIQYF	TGTGCCAGCAGCCAAGACGGGCAGGCCATAGCCAAAAACATTCAGTACTTC
TRBV6-1	TRBJ2-7	TRBD1	.	CASSEYDRAYEQYF	TGTGCCAGCAGTGAATACGACAGGGCCTACGAGCAGTACTTC
TRBV5-4	TRBJ2-7	.	many	CASSLDILVLGSYEQYF	TGTGCCAGCAGCTTAGATATCCTGGTCTTGGGCTCCTACGAGCAGTACTTC
TRBV27	TRBJ2-2	.	many	CASSFSGTGELFF	TGTGCCAGCAGTTTCTCGGGCACCGGGGAGCTGTTTTTT
TRBV6-1	TRBJ2-7	.	many	CASSGPESYEQYF	TGTGCCAGCAGTGGACCAGAGTCCTACGAGCAGTACTTC
TRBV5-1	TRBJ2-1	.	few	CASSQAAFSYNEQFF	TGCGCCAGCAGCCAAGCAGCCTTCTCCTACAATGAGCAGTTCTTC
TRBV2	TRBJ1-1	.	.	CASFSSTGAGPEAFF	TGTGCCAGCTTCTCCTCTACTGGGGCTGGGCCTGAAGCTTTCTTT
TRBV6-6	TRBJ2-1	TRBD2	.	CASSLAGLNVNEQFF	TGTGCCAGCAGCCTAGCGGGACTCAACGTCAATGAGCAGTTCTTC
TRBV20-1	TRBJ2-1	TRBD2	many	CSARVAGVLDEQFF	TGCAGTGCTAGAGTAGCGGGAGTCCTGGATGAGCAGTTCTTC
TRBV29-1	TRBJ2-6	.	many	CSVYSSGANVLTF	TGCAGCGTTTACAGCTCTGGGGCCAACGTCCTGACTTTC
TRBV7-9	TRBJ2-7	.	many	CASSFRSADEQYF	TGTGCCAGCAGCTTTCGGTCCGCGGACGAGCAGTACTTC
TRBV28	TRBJ1-5	.	many	CASSLSGDGPNQPQHF	TGTGCCAGCAGTTTATCAGGGGACGGACCTAATCAGCCCCAGCATTTT
TRBV11-2	TRBJ2-7	.	many	CASSLEGAPTFEQYF	TGTGCCAGCAGCTTAGAGGGGGCCCCAACCTTCGAGCAGTACTTC
TRBV20-1	TRBJ2-5	TRBD2	many	CSAKGGGRAYQETQYF	TGCAGTGCAAAGGGGGGCGGGAGGGCCTACCAAGAGACCCAGTACTTC
TRBV28	TRBJ2-3	TRBD2	.	CAGNQGGSGDTQYF	TGTGCCGGTAACCAGGGCGGGAGCGGGGATACGCAGTATTTT
TRBV27	TRBJ2-4	TRBD1	many	CASTTTWGTGPNIQYF	TGTGCCAGCACTACTACGTGGGGGACAGGCCCCAACATTCAGTACTTC
TRBV20-1	TRBJ2-7	.	many	CSASLELISYEQYF	TGCAGTGCTAGCTTGGAACTTATCTCCTACGAGCAGTACTTC
TRBV28	TRBJ2-1	TRBD2	many	CASSPSTSGRGDEQFF	TGTGCCAGCAGCCCATCAACTAGCGGGAGGGGCGATGAGCAGTTCTTC
TRBV3-1	TRBJ2-1	TRBD2	.	CASSQRLAGSYSEQFF	TGTGCCAGCAGCCAAAGACTAGCGGGATCGTATAGTGAGCAGTTCTTC
TRBV6-1	TRBJ1-5	.	many	CASRYLEGDRNQPQHF	TGTGCCAGCAGGTACCTGGAGGGGGACCGAAATCAGCCCCAGCATTTT
TRBV27	TRBJ2-3	TRBD2	many	CASSFLSGLAGRWGPDTQYF	TGTGCCAGCAGTTTTTTGTCGGGACTAGCGGGACGATGGGGCCCAGATACGCAGTATTTT
TRBV29-1	TRBJ2-5	.	many	CSTPGTGSETQYF	TGCAGCACCCCTGGCACAGGGTCGGAGACCCAGTACTTC
TRBV20-1	TRBJ2-1	TRBD2	many	CSARLAGQYNEQFF	TGCAGTGCTAGACTAGCGGGACAATACAATGAGCAGTTCTTC
TRBV7-9	TRBJ2-4	.	many	CASPDPLAKNIQYF	TGTGCCAGCCCTGATCCCCTAGCCAAAAACATTCAGTACTTC
TRBV2	TRBJ1-5	.	many	CASKGSRGGGINQPQHF	TGTGCCAGCAAGGGGTCCCGGGGAGGTGGAATCAATCAGCCCCAGCATTTT